The entry below gives a single T cell receptor (beta chain) sequence along with its context. Its antigen is still unknown. Base qualities are missing; no much larger clone stands one base away. The sample comes from a study of OX40 agonist ivuxolimab in advanced cancers. In terms of the full investigation: The costimulatory receptor OX40 (CD134) was targeted by ivuxolimab, a fully human IgG2 agonistic monoclonal antibody. The paper covers the monotherapy dose-escalation part of the phase I ivuxolimab trial, which included N = 52 patients. The point of sequencing TCRbeta in the periphery was to test whether ivuxolimab changed TCR sequence diversity and drove clonal T-cell expansion. Prior anti-PD-1, anti-PD-L1 or anti-CTLA-4 therapy was permitted, and checkpoint inhibitors had been received by about 44% of dose-escalation patients. The dose-escalation cohort was approximately 83% male with a mean age of about 65 years, ranging from about 23 to 85. Of the 52 patients in dose escalation, about 19 had hepatocellular carcinoma, about 15 had melanoma, 9 had renal cell carcinoma and 9 had head and neck cancer. Partial responses occurred in three dose-escalation patients: two with cutaneous melanoma and one with hepatocellular carcinoma. Intravenous ivuxolimab was administered to patients every 2 weeks at six dose levels: 0.01, 0.1, 0.3, 1.5, 3 and 10 mg/kg. Summary of the overall study and its limitations: Which antigens the clonally expanded peripheral T cells were specific for was not determined. Clonal expansion of both CD4+ and CD8+ blood T cells was observed from baseline to week 6 at doses 0.1 to 3.0 mg/kg. After ivuxolimab, expanded clones were on average more numerous among CD8+ T cells than among CD4+ T cells. In the 0.1-3.0 mg/kg groups, partial responders were among the patients with the lowest normalized peripheral clonal expansion, particularly in CD8+ T cells. Low levels of normalized T-cell clonal expansion were also seen in some patients who did not respond.

The trial excluded patients who had a history of autoimmune disease or who were on systemic immunosuppression. In every dose cohort, peripheral blood was drawn for TCR sequencing at baseline, cycle 4 day 1, and cycle 7 day 1. Samples were obtained from an open-label, multicenter, first-in-human phase I dose-escalation trial of ivuxolimab. Adults with locally advanced or metastatic melanoma, renal cell carcinoma, hepatocellular carcinoma or head and neck squamous cell carcinoma were enrolled in the trial. Before TCR sequencing, CD4+ T cells and CD8+ T cells from peripheral blood were sorted into separate populations. To sequence the TCRbeta CDR3 region, genomic DNA was isolated from the sorted cells. The immunoSEQ Assay was used for sequencing of TCRbeta CDR3 regions. Imported from immuneACCESS, the table was reduced by TCRdb to in-frame sequences with V and J called. These copies leave out some clones; in studies compared against another copy, an unresolved V gene accounts for under half, and the cause of the remainder is not known. Present in this sample are 35,000 to 45,000 clones, 80% to 90% of which were seen just once. The top ten clones comprise under 35% of the sample.

CDR1 and CDR2 were assigned from the germline V gene as SGHRS and YFSETQ. The CDR3 numbers 15 residues from cysteine through phenylalanine. Only CDR3 DNA is held: 45 bases, read in frame from base 1. V is cut back by 0 bases and J by 3 bases, with 1 base in the junction unmatched. Sample: CD4+ or CD8+ T cells sorted from blood, taken in a trial of the OX40 agonist ivuxolimab. In this chain, TRBV5-1 is recombined with TRBJ2-1; TRBD2 aligns with 9 central bases. The clonotype originates from an adult with an advanced solid tumor such as melanoma, head and neck, liver or kidney cancer. For the CDR3, the sequence is CASSLGAGGYNEQFF. DNA sequence: TGCGCCAGCAGCTTGGGAGCGGGAGGCTACAATGAGCAGTTCTTC. With all but the CDR3 taken from the reference TRBV5-1 and TRBJ2-1 genes, the full variable domain is: KAGVTQTPRYLIKTRGQQVTLSCSPISGHRSVSWYQQTPGQGLQFLFEYFSETQRNKGNFPGRFSGRQFSNSRSEMNVSTLELGDSALYLCASSLGAGGYNEQFFGPGTRLTVL.